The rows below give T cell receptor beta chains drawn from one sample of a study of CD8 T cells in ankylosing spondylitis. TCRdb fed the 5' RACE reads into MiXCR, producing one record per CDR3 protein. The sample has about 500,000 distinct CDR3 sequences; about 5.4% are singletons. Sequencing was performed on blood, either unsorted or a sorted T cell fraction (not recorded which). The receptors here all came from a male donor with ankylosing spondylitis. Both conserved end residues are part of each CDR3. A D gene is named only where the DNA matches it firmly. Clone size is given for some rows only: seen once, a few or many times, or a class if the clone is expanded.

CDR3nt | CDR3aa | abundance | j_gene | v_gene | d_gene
TGTGCCAGCAGCTTAGTCCGTCCTAATGAAAAACTGTTTTTT | CASSLVRPNEKLFF | many | TRBJ1-4 | TRBV11-2 | NA
TGCAGTGCTGGGACAGGAGGGCACTATGGCTACACCTTC | CSAGTGGHYGYTF | many | TRBJ1-2 | TRBV20-1 | TRBD1
TGTGCCAGCAGACCCCGGACAGGATTAGGTCAAGAGACCCAGTACTTC | CASRPRTGLGQETQYF | many | TRBJ2-5 | TRBV27 | TRBD1
TGTGCCAGCAGCCACCGACATCTCTCGGAAGCGACTGAAGCTTTCTTT | CASSHRHLSEATEAFF | many | TRBJ1-1 | TRBV7-8 | NA
TGCGCCAGCAGCAGTGGACAGGGGCACAGCGAAAAACTGTTTTTT | CASSSGQGHSEKLFF | many | TRBJ1-4 | TRBV5-1 | TRBD1
TGTGCCAGCAGCTTGGGGTCCGGGACTGAAGCTTTCTTT | CASSLGSGTEAFF | many | TRBJ1-1 | TRBV12-3/TRBV12-4 | NA
TGTGCCAGCAGAAATACAGGCTCTGGGGCCAACGTCCTGACTTTC | CASRNTGSGANVLTF | NA | TRBJ2-6 | TRBV5-6 | NA
TGTGCCAGCTCACCTACCCAGGGGTACTTCTACGAGCAGTACTTC | CASSPTQGYFYEQYF | many | TRBJ2-7 | TRBV18 | NA
TGTGCCAGCAGTCGATGGACAGGGGACCCCAACGAGCAGTACTTC | CASSRWTGDPNEQYF | NA | TRBJ2-7 | TRBV6-2/TRBV6-3 | TRBD1
TGTGCCAGCAGCGAGAAGGACAGGGACAATCAGCCCCAGCATTTT | CASSEKDRDNQPQHF | NA | TRBJ1-5 | TRBV4-2 | TRBD1
TGTGCCAGCAGTTACTGGGATAACACCGGGGAGCTGTTTTTT | CASSYWDNTGELFF | many | TRBJ2-2 | TRBV6-5 | NA
TGTGCCAGCAGCTTAACGCGGACTAGCTCGTCGTACGAGCAGTACTTC | CASSLTRTSSSYEQYF | NA | TRBJ2-7 | TRBV7-3 | TRBD2
TGTGCCAGCCCCCCCTATCGGACTAGGCCACACACAGATACGCAGTATTTT | CASPPYRTRPHTDTQYF | NA | TRBJ2-3 | TRBV12-3/TRBV12-4 | TRBD2
TGCAGTGCTAGGAGGCAGGGGGCAGATACGCAGTATTTT | CSARRQGADTQYF | many | TRBJ2-3 | TRBV20-1 | TRBD1
TGCGCCAGCAGCTCGAGTCCGACAGGTGTAACTTTCTTT | CASSSSPTGVTFF | many | TRBJ1-1 | TRBV5-1 | NA
TGTGCCAGCAGCCAAGACTATAGGAACACTGAAGCTTTCTTT | CASSQDYRNTEAFF | many | TRBJ1-1 | TRBV4-2 | NA
TGTGCCAGCAGTTACTCTTCTGGGGGGGGTAAGAATACGCAGTATTTT | CASSYSSGGGKNTQYF | NA | TRBJ2-3 | TRBV6-5 | TRBD2
TGTGCCAGCAGCCTACTAGCGGTTCCCTACAATGAGCAGTTCTTC | CASSLLAVPYNEQFF | many | TRBJ2-1 | TRBV7-2 | TRBD2
TGCAGTGCTAGACTTCCCGGGACAGGGATTTCTGGGGCCAACGTCCTGACTTTC | CSARLPGTGISGANVLTF | few | TRBJ2-6 | TRBV20-1 | TRBD1
TGCAGTGCTAGTTCCTCGGACAGCATCTTCTCTGGAAACACCATATATTTT | CSASSSDSIFSGNTIYF | many | TRBJ1-3 | TRBV20-1 | NA
TGTGCCAGCAGTCCGCCGGGTTTGGGACGGCACATTCAGTACTTC | CASSPPGLGRHIQYF | NA | TRBJ2-4 | TRBV6-1 | NA
TGTGCCACCAGCAGTGACAGGGCTGTAGGGGAGCTGTTTTTT | CATSSDRAVGELFF | many | TRBJ2-2 | TRBV15 | TRBD1
TGTGCCACCAGCGCAGACCTCCTGTCTAACTATGGCTACACCTTC | CATSADLLSNYGYTF | many | TRBJ1-2 | TRBV15 | NA
TGTGCCAGCAGCTTACTAGGGTCATACACTGAAGCTTTCTTT | CASSLLGSYTEAFF | many | TRBJ1-1 | TRBV11-2 | NA
TGTGCCAGCAGCAAAGGTGGTAGCGAATCCTACGAGCAGTACTTC | CASSKGGSESYEQYF | many | TRBJ2-7 | TRBV21-1 | NA
TGTGCCAGCAGCTTGGGACTAGCGCGAAGCCTAGTCTACAATGAGCAGTTCTTC | CASSLGLARSLVYNEQFF | NA | TRBJ2-1 | TRBV5-6 | TRBD2